A single sample gave rise to the 16 T cell receptor beta chains below, sequenced in a study of T cell responses to AZD1222 COVID-19 vaccine. Generated by immunoSEQ multiplex PCR, the TCRdb table keeps only in-frame clones and is missing some. The table shows around 130,000 clones, with 70% to 90% occurring only once. The material was peripheral blood, obtained on day 0 of AZD1222 vaccination. These receptors were obtained from an adult in good health.

Written as DNA, the CDR3 is TGTGCCAGCAGCCCCTGGACCCGATCCGCCACAGATACGCAGTATTTT. Protein product: CASSPWTRSATDTQYF. V is TRBV7-6 and J is TRBJ2-3, with D unresolved. V lost 5 bases and J 2 bases, leaving 17 bases between the germline ends. The germline gives CDR1 SGHVS, CDR2 FNYEAQ. The CDR3 spans 16 residues.

The J gene is TRBJ1-1, the V gene TRBV6-5; D gene uncertain. Between the trimmed V and J ends, which lost 6 bases and 0 bases, there was a span of 11 bases. The germline CDR1 and CDR2 sequences are MNHEY and SVGAGI. This CDR3 spans 14 amino acids. The CDR3 nucleotides read TGTGCCAGCAGGCGAGGGCCCTTGAACACTGAAGCTTTCTTT. Amino acids: CASRRGPLNTEAFF.

Written as DNA, the CDR3 is TGTGCCAGTATTGGGGGAAACACCGGGGAGCTGTTTTTT. Protein sequence: CASIGGNTGELFF. The gene calls are TRBV19 and TRBJ2-2; D is tentatively TRBD1 or TRBD2 (5 bases each). The CDR3 consists of 13 residues. Trimming took 7 bases from V and 2 from J, leaving 8 bases between them. Germline V gene lookup returns CDR1 LNHDA and CDR2 SQIVND (reference sequence). Full variable domain (rest looked up from reference TRBV19 and TRBJ2-2): DGGITQSPKYLFRKEGQNVTLSCEQNLNHDAMYWYRQDPGQGLRLIYYSQIVNDFQKGDIAEGYSVSREKKESFPLTVTSAQKNPTAFYLCASIGGNTGELFFGEGSRLTVL.

The genes are TRBV18 and TRBJ2-5, with D tentatively TRBD1 (6 bases). Per the germline V gene, CDR1 is KGHSH and CDR2 is LQKENI. This CDR3 region has 16 residues. V gave up 2 bases and J gave up 2 bases, with 15 bases separating them. CDR3: CASSPTRGRGQETQYF. The CDR3 coding sequence is TGTGCCAGCTCACCAACGAGGGGTAGGGGGCAAGAGACCCAGTACTTC.

The rearrangement joins TRBV7-9 to TRBJ2-7; D ambiguous. Germline V CDR1 and CDR2: SEHNR, FQNEAQ (reference sequence). With 1 base removed from V and 0 bases from J, the gap between germline ends came to 10 bases. This CDR3 is 15 amino acids long. This CDR3 reads CASSLGAASSYEQYF. The CDR3 DNA is TGTGCCAGCAGCTTAGGAGCAGCGAGCTCCTACGAGCAGTACTTC.

The chain joins TRBV19 to TRBJ1-1; possible D gene TRBD1, 6 bases. This CDR3 is 15 amino acids long. Trimming shortened V by 8 bases and J by 0 bases, and 16 bases separated the two germline ends. Germline CDR1 reads LNHDA; CDR2 reads SQIVND (reference sequence). The CDR3, as DNA: TGTGCCAGTTGCCCTCACGGGACAATGAACACTGAAGCTTTCTTT. Its translation: CASCPHGTMNTEAFF.

The chain recombines TRBV7-3 with TRBJ2-3, with D perhaps matching TRBD1 or TRBD2 (6 bases each). Germline V lookup: CDR1 SGHTA, CDR2 FQGTGA. The germline V and J ends were trimmed by 4 bases and 5 bases, with 16 bases remaining between them. The CDR3 contains 15 residues. This chain's CDR3 is CASSSQGGRGDTQYF. For the CDR3, the DNA is TGTGCCAGCAGCTCACAGGGAGGACGCGGAGATACGCAGTATTTT.

This clone was seen just once. The CDR3 DNA sequence: TGTGCCAGCAGCTTGGCCTTTCTTGCAGGAGAGAATGAAAAACTGTTTTTT. Its protein product is CASSLAFLAGENEKLFF. The rearrangement uses TRBV5-8 and TRBJ1-4; D uncertain. The CDR3 has 17 amino acids. Trimming shortened V by 0 bases and J by 5 bases, and 17 bases separated the two germline ends. The germline V gene encodes CDR1 SGHTS and CDR2 YDEGEE. Supplemented by reference TRBV5-8 and TRBJ1-4, the full variable domain reads EAGVTQSPTHLIKTRGQQATLRCSPISGHTSVYWYQQALGLGLQFLLWYDEGEERNRGNFPPRFSGRQFPNYSSELNVNALELEDSALYLCASSLAFLAGENEKLFFGSGTQLSVL.

V gene TRBV24-1 combines with J gene TRBJ2-7; 10 bases fit TRBD1. The length of the CDR3 is 14 residues. V shed 5 bases and J 5 bases; nucleotides not matched to a gene: 5. The germline V gene has CDR1 KGHDR and CDR2 SFDVKD. CDR3 residues: CATSGGQGFHEQYF. CDR3 in DNA: TGTGCCACCAGTGGGGGACAGGGGTTCCACGAGCAGTACTTC.

DNA for the CDR3: TGTGCCAGCAGCTTAGAATCGTGGTCTACGGAAGCTTTCTTT. Translating gives CASSLESWSTEAFF. The chain uses TRBV11-3 and TRBJ1-1; D is ambiguous. This CDR3 has 14 residues. Trimming pared 0 bases from V and 8 bases from J, leaving 13 bases between. CDR1 is SGHNT and CDR2 is YENEEA in the germline V gene.

In its sample, this clone was seen a few times. The V and J genes are TRBV5-6 and TRBJ1-1, with a possible D match to TRBD1 (5 bases). The CDR3 extends over 13 amino acids. CDR1 is SGHDT, CDR2 YYEEEE, per germline. Trimming shortened V by 0 bases and J by 11 bases, and 14 bases separated the two germline ends. CDR3 residues: CASSLEADSRAFF. CDR3 DNA sequence: TGTGCCAGCAGCTTGGAGGCCGACAGTCGGGCTTTCTTT.

This rearrangement joins TRBV4-1 to TRBJ1-6; possible D gene TRBD1, 5 bases. Deletions cut 4 bases from V and 8 bases from J, with 15 bases between. This CDR3 is 15 amino acids long. The germline gives CDR1 MGHRA, CDR2 YSYEKL. The chain's CDR3 is CASSLRGGGDSPLHF. The CDR3 DNA reads as TGCGCCAGCAGCCTCCGCGGCGGGGGTGATTCACCCCTCCACTTT.

This chain links TRBV18 with TRBJ1-5; 9 nucleotides agree with TRBD1. Trimming at V came to 3 bases and at J to 2 bases, leaving 20 bases not matched to a gene. CDR1 and CDR2 (germline): KGHSH, LQKENI. This CDR3 comprises 21 residues. The CDR3 sequence is CASSPREMWTGEKLRNQPQHF. The CDR3 nucleotides read TGTGCCAGCTCACCCAGAGAAATGTGGACAGGGGAAAAACTCCGCAATCAGCCCCAGCATTTT.

The chain combines TRBV27 with TRBJ1-2; D is perhaps TRBD1 (6 bases). Trimming shortened V by 4 bases and J by 2 bases, and 11 bases separated the two germline ends. Germline V gene sequence: CDR1 MNHEY, CDR2 SMNVEV (reference sequence). The CDR3 sequence is 14 residues long. DNA for the CDR3: TGTGCCAGCAGTTCGAACGGACAGAACTATGGCTACACCTTC. This codes for CASSSNGQNYGYTF.

This clone was detected a few times. The chain carries TRBV2 and TRBJ1-1; TRBD1 agrees at 7 bases. The CDR3 spans 12 residues. The junction had 2 bases not matched to a gene; V was cut back by 5 bases and J by 5 bases. Germline assignment: CDR1 SNHLY and CDR2 FYNNEI. The CDR3, as DNA: TGTGCCAGCAGTAGGGGGCGGACTGAAGCTTTCTTT. Its translation is CASSRGRTEAFF. Full variable domain (rest looked up from reference TRBV2 and TRBJ1-1): EPEVTQTPSHQVTQMGQEVILRCVPISNHLYFYWYRQILGQKVEFLVSFYNNEISEKSEIFDDQFSVERPDGSNFTLKIRSTKLEDSAMYFCASSRGRTEAFFGQGTRLTVV.

The V gene is TRBV7-2, the J gene TRBJ1-1; the D gene is possibly TRBD1 (6 bases). The CDR3 spans 13 residues. V shed 5 bases and J shed 8 bases, with 15 bases lying between them. The germline gives CDR1 SGHTA, CDR2 FQGNSA. This chain's CDR3 is CASSLHAGAEAFF. In nucleotides, the CDR3 is TGTGCCAGCAGCCTCCATGCAGGGGCCGAAGCTTTCTTT.